The 16 T cell receptor beta chains given below trace back to one sample, sequenced in a study of CD8 T cells in ankylosing spondylitis. Each CDR3 protein is one row after TCRdb ran MiXCR on the 5' RACE reads. The data contain around 340,000 distinct CDR3 sequences, roughly 20% of them singletons. Sequenced sample: blood, either unsorted or a sorted T cell fraction (not recorded which). These receptors were obtained from a male donor with ankylosing spondylitis or in good health (not recorded which).

A few counts support this clonotype. J is TRBJ1-5 and V is TRBV5-5; the D is unclear. Germline-derived CDR1 and CDR2 are SGHKS and YYEKEE (reference sequence). The CDR3 is 14 amino acids. The V end lost 1 base, the J end lost 0 bases, and 5 bases lay between the germline ends. The CDR3 DNA sequence: TGTGCCAGCAGCTTGCAGGATAGCAATCAGCCCCAGCATTTT. This sequence encodes CASSLQDSNQPQHF.

This clonotype was detected a few times. The chain links TRBV11-2 to TRBJ2-4; no definite D call. V was clipped by 3 bases and J by 8 bases, with 5 bases between them. CDR3 length: 11 amino acids. Germline lookup yields CDR1 SGHAT and CDR2 FQNNGV. CDR3 in amino acids: CASSFTDIQYF. CDR3 DNA sequence: TGTGCCAGCAGCTTCACGGACATTCAGTACTTC. Using reference TRBV11-2 and TRBJ2-4 for the parts outside the CDR3, the full variable domain is EAGVAQSPRYKIIEKRQSVAFWCNPISGHATLYWYQQILGQGPKLLIQFQNNGVVDDSQLPKDRFSAERLKGVDSTLKIQPAKLEDSAVYLCASSFTDIQYFGAGTRLSVL.

This clonotype appeared a few times. CDR3: CSVVSGGSGANVLTF. The CDR3 DNA is TGCAGCGTTGTGTCAGGGGGCTCTGGGGCCAACGTCCTGACTTTC. J is TRBJ2-6 and V is TRBV29-1, with TRBD1 identical over 7 bases. Germline V lookup: CDR1 SQVTM, CDR2 ANQGSEA. The CDR3 runs to 15 residues. V shed 4 bases, J shed 0 bases, and the junction held 3 bases outside the gene matches. The full variable domain, rest sourced from reference TRBV29-1 and TRBJ2-6, is SAVISQKPSRDICQRGTSLTIQCQVDSQVTMMFWYRQQPGQSLTLIATANQGSEATYESGFVIDKFPISRPNLTFSTLTVSNMSPEDSSIYLCSVVSGGSGANVLTFGAGSRLTVL.

This clonotype was picked up a small number of times. The chain has TRBV5-1 and TRBJ2-1; D not certain. Germline loops: CDR1 SGHRS, CDR2 YFSETQ. This CDR3 contains 14 residues. V lost 0 bases to trimming and J lost 3 bases, with 7 bases between them. CDR3: CASSLAGNYNEQFF. The CDR3 bases are TGCGCCAGCAGCTTGGCCGGAAACTACAATGAGCAGTTCTTC.

The CDR3 nucleotides are TGTGCCACCCTGACTAGCGGGGGGTTCGGGTCCTACGAGCAGTACTTC. Protein sequence: CATLTSGGFGSYEQYF. The rearrangement links TRBV10-3 to TRBJ2-7, with TRBD2 identical over 13 bases. Looked up from germline, CDR1 is ENHRY and CDR2 is SYGVKD. CDR3 length: 16 amino acids. V lost 10 bases to trimming and J lost 1 base; unmatched junction nucleotides: 10.

There are a few counts of this clonotype. The chain joins TRBV2 to TRBJ2-3, with 13 bases fitting TRBD2. Germline V CDR1 and CDR2: SNHLY, FYNNEI. V lost 7 bases and J lost 2; bases outside the gene matches: 3. The CDR3 sequence is 15 residues long. CDR3 residues: CASKTSGGITDTQYF. CDR3 in DNA: TGTGCCAGCAAGACTAGCGGGGGGATCACAGATACGCAGTATTTT.

Only a few counts were recorded for this clonotype. This chain uses TRBV25-1 with TRBJ2-5; 10 positions agree with TRBD1. V was clipped by 6 bases and J by 5 bases; unmatched bases: 12. Germline loops: CDR1 MGHDK, CDR2 SYGVNS. The CDR3 is 16 amino acids. The CDR3 bases are TGTGCCAGCAGACCCATACGACAGGGGGCTGGGGAGACCCAGTACTTC. As protein: CASRPIRQGAGETQYF.

The chain employs TRBV29-1 and TRBJ2-1; no clear D gene. Germline lookup yields CDR1 SQVTM and CDR2 ANQGSEA. Trimming shortened V by 2 bases and J by 5 bases, and 4 bases separated the two germline ends. This CDR3 comprises 11 residues. DNA of the CDR3: TGCAGCGTTGAACAGCACAATGAGCAGTTCTTC. Translated: CSVEQHNEQFF.

This clonotype showed up just a few times. This chain uses TRBV12-3 or TRBV12-4 with TRBJ2-3; D not resolved. The CDR3 covers 13 residues. V was clipped by 2 bases and J by 2 bases, with 5 bases between them. The DNA of the CDR3 is TGTGCCAGCAGTTTAAGGTTCACAGATACGCAGTATTTT. It yields the protein CASSLRFTDTQYF.

The CDR3 nucleotides are TGTGCCCCCAAAGGGGTTTACAAACTGTTTTTT. This sequence encodes CAPKGVYKLFF. V gene TRBV10-3 combines with J gene TRBJ1-4, with D possibly being TRBD1 (5 bases). Between the trimmed V and J ends, which lost 11 bases and 11 bases, there was a span of 15 bases. In germline, CDR1 is ENHRY, CDR2 SYGVKD. The CDR3 sequence is 11 residues long.

This rearrangement joins TRBV10-2 to TRBJ2-2; 9 bases agree with TRBD2. The CDR3 loop spans 19 amino acids. V dropped 6 bases and J dropped 0; count of bases not matched to a gene: 14. Germline V gene lookup returns CDR1 WSHSY and CDR2 SAAADI. CDR3 in amino acids: CASSQTSLRGGPNTGELFF. CDR3 DNA: TGCGCCAGCAGCCAAACCAGCCTGCGGGGGGGCCCGAACACCGGGGAGCTGTTTTTT.

The V and J genes are TRBV6-5 and TRBJ2-1, with TRBD2 matching 10 bases. CDR1 is MNHEY and CDR2 is SVGAGI in the germline V gene. The junction had 4 bases not matched to a gene; V was cut back by 6 bases and J by 2 bases. The CDR3 has 15 residues. The CDR3 DNA reads TGTGCCAGCAGGATTACTAGCGGGGCCTACAATGAGCAGTTCTTC. Amino acids: CASRITSGAYNEQFF.

This clonotype has more than one count but fewer than ten. This chain joins TRBV20-1 and TRBJ2-1; D may be TRBD1 (6 bases). This CDR3 spans 13 amino acids. V shed 2 bases and J shed 3 bases, with 8 bases lying between them. Per germline, CDR1 DFQATT and CDR2 SNEGSKA (reference sequence). The CDR3, as DNA: TGCAGTGCTAGATACAGGGACTACAATGAGCAGTTCTTC. This sequence encodes CSARYRDYNEQFF.

The table lists this clonotype with a few counts. The gene calls are TRBV5-6 and TRBJ2-1; a possible D gene is TRBD1 (5 bases). From germline, CDR1 is SGHDT and CDR2 YYEEEE. The CDR3 is 14 residues long. The V and J ends lost 1 base and 5 bases respectively, with 10 bases between them. The CDR3 region has the DNA TGTGCCAGCAGCTTGACTGGGGCGAACAATGAGCAGTTCTTC. Its translation: CASSLTGANNEQFF.

This clonotype has ten or more counts. The chain joins TRBV12-3 or TRBV12-4 to TRBJ2-7; a weak D match, TRBD2 (5 bases). V shed 0 bases and J shed 5 bases, with 14 bases lying between them. The CDR3 has 15 residues. This chain's CDR3 is CASSLALLARHEQYF. The CDR3 DNA reads as TGTGCCAGCAGTTTAGCGCTTCTAGCTCGCCACGAGCAGTACTTC.

This clonotype came up a few times. The CDR3: CASSLRGVSEEQYF. The CDR3 DNA sequence: TGTGCCAGCAGTTTACGGGGGGTCAGTGAGGAGCAGTACTTC. The chain joins TRBV12-3 or TRBV12-4 to TRBJ2-7, with TRBD2 matching over 7 bases. The CDR3 loop spans 14 amino acids. J was trimmed by 7 bases and V by 2 bases; bases with no gene match: 8.